This T cell receptor beta chain was captured in a study of long-term antiretroviral therapy in people with HIV (dated by TCRdb to 2022 to 2024). Concerning the study at large: The earliest samples were collected roughly a decade before the 2015 WHO recommendation for immediate ART, at a time when ART was usually postponed until CD4 counts fell. This retrospective serial study examined whether starting ART and sustained HIV suppression were associated with changes in the composition and diversity of the TRB repertoire in peripheral blood. The cohort contributed under 200 cryopreserved PBMC samples from 30 adults with confirmed HIV infection, collected serially over a mean of approximately six years (range 1-12). Of the 30 participants with HIV, about twelve were female. No cross-contamination during QIAcube processing turned up in test extractions that ran a monoclonal T-cell line alongside 25 to 35 polyclonal samples.

What the authors observed across the whole study: Expanded TRB clones identified before ART initiation dominated the repertoire across all time points, though the dominance fluctuated and decreased in many PLHIV after ART. Limited PBMC availability meant only the TCR beta chain was sequenced, without alpha chain pairing. CDR3 length ranges in HIV repertoires were narrower than in controls, and network structure suggested an antigen-experienced repertoire with only a slight naive shift after ART. The samples were dated from about 2004 to 2018, and the ART regimens that were used may be less effective than current ART regimens. Because pre-ART samples had limited cell numbers, unsorted PBMC were profiled rather than sorted CD4+ and CD8+ T cells. A significant increase in TRB diversity was found to be associated with ART initiation, although TRB diversity was observed to remain significantly below that of transplant donor controls even after long-term ART. Inferences about post-ART repertoire changes are limited because no data were available on ART adherence, viral resistance or therapy changes.

Comments on this clone: No antigen is known for it. No per-base quality is available; no much larger clone lies one base away.

Participants were included only if at least one PBMC sample before ART initiation and at least two post-ART samples were available. Every participant with HIV received treatment in the United States of America. Before DNA extraction, cryopreserved samples of roughly 0.9-11 million PBMC were thawed and then washed. At the time of the earliest PBMC sample, participants with HIV were aged between about 23 and 55 years. PBMC samples were contributed by each participant from 1-4 timepoints before ART initiation and 2-8 timepoints after ART initiation, with a median of 7 samples. Serial HIV viral load, CD4+ T-cell count, ART history and demographic data were obtained for every participant. Genomic DNA was extracted from unsorted PBMC with a Qiagen kit on a QIAcube, processed in batches of 12 samples. Cut back by 4 bases and 6 bases, the V and J ends lie 12 bases apart. The CDR3 numbers 13 residues from cysteine through phenylalanine. The entry retains the CDR3 DNA only, 39 bases that are in frame from base 1. Based on the germline V gene, the CDR1 and CDR2 sequences are MNHEY and SVGAGI.

Sequencing of the TRB variable region was done with the immunoSEQ hsTCRB v3.0 assay at survey level resolution. TRB sequencing targeted a depth of roughly 35,000-55,000 T-cell genomes per sample. An Illumina MiSeq with a v3 150-cycle kit was used to sequence the pooled TRB libraries. Turning to the authors' computational methods: Repertoire analysis was performed in R inside a reproducible Nextflow workflow that covered QC, data transformation and analysis. LymphoSeq2, an R package for exploring AIRR-Seq data, was used to implement the custom analyses. A few samples that yielded fewer than 5000 total TRB sequences were excluded, so that fewer than 200 HIV repertoires were analyzed. Of the roughly 190 retained HIV repertoires, 55 to 60 were collected before and around 130 after ART initiation. Each repertoire was downsampled to 5000 TRB nucleotide sequences, and summary statistics were averaged across 100 downsampling iterations. The analysis kept only TRB sequences whose CDR3 regions were at least seven amino acids long. A Shannon entropy-derived clonality score and the Gini coefficient were used to measure diversity. Repertoire networks linked the top 5000 CDR3 amino acid sequences whenever two sequences differed by an edit distance of one. For TRB CDR3 amino acid sequences, antigen specificity groups and MHC restriction were predicted with GLIPH2. To flag known associations with CMV, EBV, HIV or tissue antigens, CDR3 amino acid sequences were compared against VDJdb and McPAS-TCR. Pre-ART, post-ART and control groups were compared with Wilcoxon signed-rank tests and Holm-Bonferroni correction. This is the immuneACCESS table as TCRdb keeps it, with only in-frame sequences that have V and J called. A part of the clones is gone; compared with another copy, unresolved V genes explain less than half, and the rest is unexplained. V and J calls and clone size follow that table, whereas D and trimming were derived from the DNA. The sample includes approximately 22,000 clones, with around 84% observed a single time. The ten largest clones add up to 4% to 5% of the sample.

The clonotype was recovered from a man in his 60s with HIV. The rearranged chain carries TRBV6-5 and TRBJ2-5; the D gene assignment is perhaps TRBD1 or TRBD2, with each matching 6 bases. The material sequenced was unsorted PBMCs, taken 1.3 years after starting antiretroviral therapy. The CDR3 region reads CASSSWGAKTQYF. The bases are TGTGCCAGCAGTTCCTGGGGGGCGAAGACCCAGTACTTC.